This TCR beta chain was obtained from a study of graft-versus-host responses after intestinal transplantation. The overall study: Recipients uniformly received anti-thymocyte globulin induction, followed by tacrolimus and steroids for about 3 years. Findings of the study overall: Some GvH clones were seen earlier in gut or blood, suggesting intestinal origin. Across patients carrying graft-donor T cell macrochimerism, allografts held high graft-versus-host to host-versus-graft clonal ratios.

This clone was found once. Its antigen remains unknown. The assay was immunoSEQ multiplex PCR, and TCRdb's table has in-frame clones only and misses some. The sample includes 100,000 to 120,000 clones, around 95% of them seen just once. Germline V gene data show CDR1 as SGHNT and CDR2 as YYREEE (reference sequence). V shed 4 bases and J 5 bases; nucleotides not matched to a gene: 4. The CDR3 spans 14 residues. Material: unstimulated CD8+ T cells sorted from spleen or lymph node cells, obtained before intestinal transplant. The TCR comes from a human donor who received an intestinal transplant. The genes are TRBV5-4 and TRBJ2-7; 12 bases align to TRBD2. CDR3 bases: TGTGCCAGCAGCCTGACTAGCGGGAGTGACGAGCAGTACTTC. Translation gives CASSLTSGSDEQYF.